This T cell receptor beta chain was observed in a study of T cell responses to AZD1222 COVID-19 vaccine. Generated by immunoSEQ multiplex PCR, the TCRdb table keeps only in-frame clones and is missing some. Among approximately 170,000 clones listed, 80% to 90% were seen once. Germline CDR1 MNHEY, CDR2 SVGEGT. The CDR3 is 15 residues long. V trimming: 3 bases; J trimming: 4 bases; junction bases outside the gene matches: 8. This clonotype was obtained from an adult in good health. The V call is TRBV6-2 or TRBV6-3, the J call TRBJ1-2; 7 nucleotides agree with TRBD1. The input for sequencing was peripheral blood, taken on day 0 of AZD1222 vaccination. As DNA, the CDR3 is TGTGCCAGCAGTTATCACGACAGGGCTACCTATGGCTACACCTTC. This codes for CASSYHDRATYGYTF.